The 22 T cell receptor beta chains given below trace back to one sample, sequenced in a study of control samples from healthy donors and cancer patients. The protocol was immunoSEQ multiplex PCR, while the TCRdb copy is restricted to in-frame clones and leaves out a portion. The sample has 150,000 or so clones; approximately 94% are singletons. The sequencing input was blood. The receptor source for this set is a man between 18 and 35 years old in good health.

This clone was seen more than once but under ten times. The gene calls are TRBV5-1 and TRBJ1-2; D is possibly TRBD1 (6 bases). Germline values: CDR1 SGHRS, CDR2 YFSETQ. There are 14 residues in the CDR3. With 0 bases removed from V and 3 bases from J, the gap between germline ends came to 9 bases. CDR3 nucleotides: TGCGCCAGCAGCTTGGGAGCAGGGGACTATGGCTACACCTTC. Translated: CASSLGAGDYGYTF.

The chain carries TRBV25-1 and TRBJ2-5, with 9 bases fitting TRBD1. The CDR3 loop spans 14 amino acids. Per germline, CDR1 MGHDK and CDR2 SYGVNS. After removal of 5 bases from V and 5 bases from J, the junction contained 6 bases not matched to a gene. As DNA, the CDR3 is TGTGCCAGCAGTCCACAGGGGGCAGGGGAGACCCAGTACTTC. Translation gives CASSPQGAGETQYF.

The J gene is TRBJ1-2, the V gene TRBV6-6, with D unclear. Germline CDR1 and CDR2: MNHNY and SVGAGI (reference sequence). The CDR3 consists of 13 residues. The V end lost 8 bases, the J end lost 7 bases, and 17 bases lay between the germline ends. CDR3 sequence (DNA): TGTGCCAGCCTTTTAAACGGAGCTCCTGGCTACACCTTC. This gives the protein CASLLNGAPGYTF.

The chain couples TRBV4-3 to TRBJ2-1, with 8 bases that match TRBD2. In germline, CDR1 is LGHNA, CDR2 YSLEER. CDR3 size: 18 residues. Losses at the gene ends were 4 bases for V and 1 base for J; bases not matched to a gene: 12. CDR3 coding DNA: TGCGCCAGCAGCCCTGTTGTAGGAACGGGAGGGTCCTACAATGAGCAGTTCTTC. It translates to CASSPVVGTGGSYNEQFF.

Here the CDR3 reads CASTPKNAYNEQFF. DNA of the CDR3: TGTGCCAGCACCCCGAAGAACGCCTACAATGAGCAGTTCTTC. The rearrangement joins TRBV27 to TRBJ2-1, with D unresolved. Germline V gene sequence: CDR1 MNHEY, CDR2 SMNVEV (reference sequence). This CDR3 spans 14 amino acids. Between the trimmed V and J ends, which lost 7 bases and 2 bases, there was a span of 12 bases.

V gene TRBV27 combines with J gene TRBJ1-3, with 7 bases that match TRBD1. The CDR3 has 15 amino acids. V shed 0 bases and J 4 bases; nucleotides not matched to a gene: 3. The germline V gene has CDR1 MNHEY and CDR2 SMNVEV (reference sequence). In nucleotides, the CDR3 is TGTGCCAGCAGTTTATCGGAAGGGGGCGGAAACACCATATATTTT. Its translation: CASSLSEGGGNTIYF.

This clone was recorded once. The CDR3 reads CATSTSRGSPLHF. In DNA, the CDR3 is TGTGCCACCAGCACCTCAAGGGGATCACCCCTCCACTTT. This chain joins TRBV15 and TRBJ1-6; a weak D match, TRBD1 (5 bases). Looked up from germline, CDR1 is LNHNV and CDR2 is YYDKDF (reference sequence). This CDR3 comprises 13 residues. The germline V and J ends were trimmed by 4 bases and 10 bases, with 11 bases remaining between them.

V gene TRBV6-5 combines with J gene TRBJ1-1; D may be TRBD1 (6 bases). The CDR3 spans 15 residues. V lost 0 bases and J lost 0, with 8 bases in between. Germline V gene data show CDR1 as MNHEY and CDR2 as SVGAGI. DNA of the CDR3: TGTGCCAGCAGTTACTCCGGGACACTGAACACTGAAGCTTTCTTT. It yields the protein CASSYSGTLNTEAFF.

The chain links TRBV19 to TRBJ1-5; no clear D. Trimming left V 1 base short and J 4 bases short, with 14 bases between. Germline V gene sequence: CDR1 LNHDA, CDR2 SQIVND (reference sequence). The CDR3 length is 16 residues. This CDR3 reads CASSIGSVLANQPQHF. In DNA form, the CDR3 reads TGTGCCAGTAGTATAGGTTCGGTCCTGGCTAATCAGCCCCAGCATTTT.

The chain uses TRBV25-1 and TRBJ2-5; unclear D gene. Germline assignment: CDR1 MGHDK and CDR2 SYGVNS. The CDR3 is 15 residues long. Trimming took 3 bases from V and 5 from J, leaving 16 bases between them. The CDR3 here is CASSDRSGFEETQYF. CDR3 in DNA: TGTGCCAGCAGTGATCGGTCTGGGTTTGAGGAGACCCAGTACTTC.

This sequence joins TRBV6-5 and TRBJ1-6; TRBD1 matches 9 bases. The CDR3 spans 16 residues. Germline V gene data show CDR1 as MNHEY and CDR2 as SVGAGI. J gave up 6 bases and V 2 bases, and 5 bases lay outside the gene matches. DNA of the CDR3: TGTGCCAGCAGTTACGACAGGACAGGGGCTAATTCACCCCTCCACTTT. This translates into CASSYDRTGANSPLHF.

The V and J genes are TRBV28 and TRBJ1-4; D is ambiguous. Germline V CDR1 and CDR2: MDHEN, SYDVKM. CDR3 size: 13 residues. The V end lost 3 bases, the J end lost 8 bases, and 10 bases lay between the germline ends. CDR3 bases: TGTGCCAGCAGTTTCGGAATGGAGGAAAAACTGTTTTTT. It codes for CASSFGMEEKLFF.

In this sample, this clone turned up many times. The CDR3 sequence is CASSYGPGTGVDNEKLFF. CDR3 sequence (DNA): TGTGCCAGCAGTTACGGCCCCGGGACAGGGGTTGATAATGAAAAACTGTTTTTT. The chain uses TRBV28 and TRBJ1-4, with TRBD1 matching over 10 bases. J lost 4 bases, V lost 4 bases, and 12 bases had no gene match. The CDR3 contains 18 residues. Germline CDR1 and CDR2: MDHEN and SYDVKM.

The gene calls are TRBV15 and TRBJ2-7; the match to TRBD2 covers 8 bases. CDR1 LNHNV and CDR2 YYDKDF come from the germline V gene (reference sequence). Losses at the gene ends were 9 bases for V and 6 bases for J; bases not matched to a gene: 13. The CDR3 spans 14 residues. CDR3 loop: CATKKRGKGSEQYF. In nucleotides, the CDR3 is TGTGCCACGAAGAAGCGGGGGAAAGGGTCCGAGCAGTACTTC.

The V call is TRBV19, the J call TRBJ1-2; D gene ambiguous. Germline-derived CDR1 and CDR2 are LNHDA and SQIVND (reference sequence). The CDR3 is 14 amino acids. Trimming removed 3 bases at V and 6 bases at J, with 14 bases between. CDR3 in DNA: TGTGCCAGTAGTATTAGTATCGGTTCGGATGGCTACACCTTC. This gives the protein CASSISIGSDGYTF.

The chain has TRBV5-4 and TRBJ2-1; 10 bases line up with TRBD2. CDR3 length equals 14 residues. CDR1 and CDR2 from the germline V gene are SGHNT and YYREEE (reference sequence). Losses at the gene ends were 2 bases for V and 9 bases for J; bases not matched to a gene: 5. The CDR3 nucleotides read TGTGCCAGCAGCTTCAGCGGGGGGGCCCGTGAGCAGTTCTTC. Its protein product is CASSFSGGAREQFF.

The CDR3 bases are TGTGCCAGCAGCATCGCGGACGAGCAGTACTTC. Its translation is CASSIADEQYF. The chain combines TRBV7-9 with TRBJ2-7; D is unresolved. V shed 5 bases and J shed 5 bases, with 7 bases lying between them. The CDR3 is made up of 11 amino acids. Germline lookup yields CDR1 SEHNR and CDR2 FQNEAQ (reference sequence). Variable domain in full (rest from reference TRBV7-9 and TRBJ2-7): DTGVSQNPRHKITKRGQNVTFRCDPISEHNRLYWYRQTLGQGPEFLTYFQNEAQLEKSRLLSDRFSAERPKGSFSTLEIQRTEQGDSAMYLCASSIADEQYFGPGTRLTVT.

The DNA for the CDR3 is TGTGCCAGCAGCGAAGGGGGACCCCTTCTATCGCAGTTCTTC. This encodes CASSEGGPLLSQFF. The gene calls are TRBV6-2 or TRBV6-3 and TRBJ2-1, with a tentative D call TRBD1 (6 bases). Germline CDR1 is MNHEY and CDR2 is SVGEGT. CDR3 size: 14 residues. V shed 6 bases and J shed 12 bases, with 21 bases lying between them.

The rearrangement uses TRBV20-1 and TRBJ1-3; no firm D call. The V end lost 3 bases, the J end lost 3 bases, and 9 bases lay between the germline ends. Per the germline V gene, CDR1 is DFQATT and CDR2 is SNEGSKA (reference sequence). The CDR3 contains 13 residues. CDR3 sequence reads: CSASPNYGNTIYF. The CDR3 DNA sequence: TGCAGTGCTAGTCCGAATTATGGAAACACCATATATTTT.

DNA for the CDR3: TGTGCCACCAGCAGAGAAGGGGCCTCTAGTAATTCACCCCTCCACTTT. The encoded protein is CATSREGASSNSPLHF. The chain joins TRBV15 to TRBJ1-6, with D perhaps matching TRBD1 (5 bases). Germline values: CDR1 LNHNV, CDR2 YYDKDF (reference sequence). The CDR3 length is 16 residues. V lost 0 bases to trimming and J lost 6 bases, with 12 bases between them. The variable domain in full, with the rest retrieved from reference TRBV15 and TRBJ1-6, is DAMVIQNPRYQVTQFGKPVTLSCSQTLNHNVMYWYQQKSSQAPKLLFHYYDKDFNNEADTPDNFQSRRPNTSFCFLDIRSPGLGDTAMYLCATSREGASSNSPLHFGNGTRLTVT.

V and J are TRBV19 and TRBJ2-3; D is perhaps TRBD2 (6 bases). V was pared by 3 bases and J by 4 bases, with 20 bases between. Germline V CDR1 and CDR2: LNHDA, SQIVND (reference sequence). This CDR3 has 17 amino acids. The CDR3 is CASSMGGPAGVSDTQYF. The CDR3 region has the DNA TGTGCCAGTAGTATGGGAGGTCCAGCGGGTGTATCAGATACGCAGTATTTT.

This chain uses TRBV13 with TRBJ1-1; D possibly corresponds to TRBD1 (5 bases). The CDR3 has 12 residues. CDR1 PRHDT and CDR2 FYEKMQ come from the germline V gene (reference sequence). Trimming took off 4 bases at V and 11 bases at J, with 14 bases between the two ends. The CDR3: CASSSLGEGAFF. In DNA, the CDR3 is TGTGCCAGCAGCTCCCTAGGGGAGGGCGCTTTCTTT.